Below are 14 T cell receptor beta chains sequenced from a single sample in a study of CD8+ T cells in alopecia areata. After isolation, RNA underwent reverse transcription to generate cDNA as the sequencing template. Measured with immunoSEQ multiplex PCR; TCRdb has only the in-frame clones, and not every one. Of more than 140,000 clones in the sample, approximately 90% were seen once. Treatment given: oral pan-JAK inhibitor, 5-10 mg twice daily. This specimen consisted of CD8+ T cells sorted from blood, obtained at week 4, from a patient treated with tofacitinib. The receptors come from a human donor with alopecia areata.

CDR3 sequence reads: CASSPGLYNSPLHF. The DNA for the CDR3 is TGTGCCAGCAGCCCGGGACTCTATAATTCACCCCTCCACTTT. The rearrangement uses TRBV5-6 and TRBJ1-6; D is possibly TRBD1 (5 bases). This CDR3 is built from 14 residues. Germline V gene sequence: CDR1 SGHDT, CDR2 YYEEEE. V dropped 4 bases and J dropped 3 bases, with 8 bases sitting between them.

The V and J genes are TRBV7-9 and TRBJ2-1, with D unclear. V dropped 1 base and J dropped 0 bases, with 7 bases sitting between them. The CDR3 has 15 residues. CDR1 is SEHNR and CDR2 is FQNEAQ in the germline V gene (reference sequence). CDR3 region: CASSLEESSYNEQFF. CDR3 DNA: TGTGCCAGCAGCTTAGAAGAAAGCTCCTACAATGAGCAGTTCTTC.

This chain connects TRBV23-1 to TRBJ2-4; TRBD2 matches at 7 bases. TRBV23-1 is an open reading frame, and its role is uncertain. The CDR3 runs to 20 residues. Trimming took 8 bases from V and 3 from J; bases not matched to a gene: 25. The DNA for the CDR3 is TGCGCCAGCGAGGCCCCGAGGTGGGGGGGGTCAAGCCCCCACAAAAACATTCAGTACTTC. Translating gives CASEAPRWGGSSPHKNIQYF.

V is TRBV5-1 and J is TRBJ2-3; D gene ambiguous. Trimming shortened V by 0 bases and J by 6 bases, and 5 bases separated the two germline ends. Germline lookup yields CDR1 SGHRS and CDR2 YFSETQ. The CDR3 runs 12 residues. The DNA of the CDR3 is TGCGCCAGCAGCTTGGCGGCGGATACGCAGTATTTT. This translates into CASSLAADTQYF.

The V gene is TRBV19, the J gene TRBJ2-1, with D perhaps TRBD1 (6 bases). The CDR3 contains 14 residues. Germline V gene sequence: CDR1 LNHDA, CDR2 SQIVND (reference sequence). The ends were cut back, 5 bases at V and 4 bases at J, with 12 bases in the middle. The CDR3 loop reads CASSWGQLYNEQFF. CDR3 in DNA: TGTGCCAGTAGTTGGGGGCAGCTTTACAATGAGCAGTTCTTC.

The chain has TRBV29-1 and TRBJ1-5; the D is unclear. The CDR3 is made up of 14 amino acids. Germline assignment: CDR1 SQVTM and CDR2 ANQGSEA. The V end was cut by 5 bases, the J end by 4 bases, with 15 bases between. CDR3 in amino acids: CSVQGLDPNQPQHF. CDR3 nucleotide sequence: TGCAGCGTTCAAGGACTAGATCCAAATCAGCCCCAGCATTTT.

The J gene is TRBJ1-4, the V gene TRBV30; D possibly corresponds to TRBD1 (5 bases). CDR3 length: 14 amino acids. In germline, CDR1 is GTSNPN, CDR2 SVGIG (reference sequence). With 4 bases removed from V and 1 base from J, the gap between germline ends came to 10 bases. This CDR3 reads CAWTGRGTNEKLFF. Here the CDR3 DNA reads TGTGCCTGGACCGGAAGGGGAACTAATGAAAAACTGTTTTTT.

In its sample, this clone was seen once. The same CDR3 also results from other DNA sequences found in this sample. This chain connects TRBV29-1 to TRBJ2-1; possibly TRBD2 for D (5 bases). This CDR3 has 13 residues. CDR1 and CDR2 from the germline V gene are SQVTM and ANQGSEA. The CDR3 is CSVSGSSYNEQFF. The DNA of the CDR3 is TGCAGTGTAAGCGGTAGCTCCTACAATGAGCAGTTCTTC.

The chain employs TRBV5-4 and TRBJ2-7; possible D gene TRBD2, 5 bases. The germline V gene has CDR1 SGHNT and CDR2 YYREEE (reference sequence). Trimming pared 5 bases from V and 3 bases from J, leaving 15 bases between. CDR3 size: 14 residues. The CDR3 reads CASSYGGSDYEQYF. The DNA of the CDR3 is TGTGCCAGCAGTTATGGCGGTAGCGACTACGAGCAGTACTTC.

This clone was detected only a few times. V gene TRBV27 combines with J gene TRBJ2-1; TRBD2 agrees at 9 bases. The J segment lost 6 bases and the V segment lost 6 bases, leaving 6 bases of the junction unmatched. The CDR3 is 14 amino acids. Looked up from germline, CDR1 is MNHEY and CDR2 is SMNVEV (reference sequence). The CDR3 DNA reads as TGTGCCAGCAGACCGGGACTAGCAGGCAATGAGCAGTTCTTC. It encodes CASRPGLAGNEQFF.

Of note for this clone: Other DNA variants within this sample encode the same CDR3. This chain uses TRBV27 with TRBJ2-7; D is unresolved. CDR1 and CDR2 (germline): MNHEY, SMNVEV (reference sequence). This CDR3 has 13 residues. V lost 2 bases and J lost 2, with 7 bases in between. The CDR3 spells CASSLTSAYEQYF. CDR3 in DNA: TGTGCCAGCAGTTTAACTTCGGCCTACGAGCAGTACTTC.

This chain links TRBV18 with TRBJ2-1, with TRBD1 matching 7 bases. The CDR3 totals 16 residues. CDR1 and CDR2 from the germline V gene are KGHSH and LQKENI. V was clipped by 5 bases and J by 0 bases; unmatched bases: 7. The DNA of the CDR3 is TGTGCCAGCTCATCAACAGGACAGGACTCCTACAATGAGCAGTTCTTC. Translated: CASSSTGQDSYNEQFF.

This clone has only one observation. The V and J genes are TRBV4-1 and TRBJ2-1; D may be TRBD2 (5 bases). This CDR3 comprises 16 residues. The V gene lost 3 bases and the J gene lost 3 bases, with 15 bases spanning the gap. Germline CDR1 and CDR2: MGHRA and YSYEKL. The CDR3 loop is CASSHPVASSYNEQFF. The CDR3 nucleotides read TGCGCCAGCAGCCACCCGGTGGCTAGCAGCTACAATGAGCAGTTCTTC.

The chain recombines TRBV7-9 with TRBJ2-7, with D possibly TRBD1 on 5 matching bases. Germline V gives CDR1 SEHNR, CDR2 FQNEAQ (reference sequence). V shed 5 bases and J shed 3 bases, with 14 bases lying between them. This CDR3 contains 14 residues. The CDR3 region is CASSPTTGYYEQYF. In DNA, the CDR3 is TGTGCCAGCAGCCCGACAACAGGATACTACGAGCAGTACTTC.